Listed below are T cell receptor beta chains from one sample, sequenced in a study of blood T cell repertoires in COVID-19. Measured with immunoSEQ multiplex PCR; TCRdb has only the in-frame clones, and not every one. The top ten clones hold roughly 12% of a sample with hundreds of thousands of clones, approximately 88% of them seen once. What was sequenced was peripheral blood. The receptors come from a woman aged 45-65 years with COVID-19, enrolled during active disease. Both conserved end residues are part of each CDR3. Expanded clones are given a class, and other clones once, few, many or no size at all.

cdr3_length | v_call | clone_size | cdr3_aa
15 | TRBV6-5 | few | CASSSPTGLLYEQYF
13 | TRBV19 | - | CASSRDFSYEQYF
16 | TRBV18 | - | CANSHLTRATNEKLFF
14 | TRBV7-3 | - | CASSLSGGPYEQYF
15 | TRBV7-9 | once | CASSPGTGGSEKLFF
12 | TRBV11-2 | - | CASSAGLYGYTF
16 | TRBV10-3 | - | CAISEIPGQRTDTQYF
16 | TRBV6-2/TRBV6-3 | few | CASSYMPRSSIAPQHF
14 | TRBV5-1 | - | CASSLGQGVGELFF
13 | TRBV7-8 | - | CASSLTGVQGYTF
15 | TRBV5-4 | - | CASTFGLAGTYEQYF
13 | TRBV19 | - | CASMTGRDTEAFF
15 | TRBV5-4 | once | CASSQGGAALEKLFF